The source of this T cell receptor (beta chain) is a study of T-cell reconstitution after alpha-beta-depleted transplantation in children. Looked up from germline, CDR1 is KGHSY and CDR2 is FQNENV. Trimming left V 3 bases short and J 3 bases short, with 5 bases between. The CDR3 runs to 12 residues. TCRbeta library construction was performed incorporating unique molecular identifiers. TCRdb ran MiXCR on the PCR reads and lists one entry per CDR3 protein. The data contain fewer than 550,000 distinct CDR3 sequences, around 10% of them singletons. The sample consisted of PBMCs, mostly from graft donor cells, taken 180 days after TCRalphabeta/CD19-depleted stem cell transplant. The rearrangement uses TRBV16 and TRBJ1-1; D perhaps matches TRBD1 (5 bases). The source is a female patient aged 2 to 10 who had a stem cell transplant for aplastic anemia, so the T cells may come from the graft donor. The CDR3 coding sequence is TGTGCCAGCAGCCACAGGGACACTGAAGCTTTCTTT. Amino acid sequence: CASSHRDTEAFF.